This T cell receptor delta chain was observed in a study of gamma-delta T cells after stem cell transplantation. TCRdb made new clone calls on the RT-PCR reads using CATT. The sample lists roughly 2,500 delta-chain clones, more than 20% occurring once. Notes on this clone: A far larger clone is just one base off, so this is likely a read error. The same CDR3 also results from other DNA sequences found in this sample.

The CDR3 runs 24 residues. Per the germline V gene, CDR1 is TSWWSYY and CDR2 is QGS. The material sequenced was gamma-delta T cells. The chain links TRDV1 to TRDJ1; TRDD3 matches at 13 bases. The origin of this receptor is a human donor. It is not recorded whose cells these are; they may come from a transplant donor. CDR3 loop: CALGERALPTHTGGYGLGTDKLIF. In DNA form, the CDR3 reads TGTGCTCTTGGAGAACGAGCCCTTCCTACGCATACTGGGGGATACGGATTAGGGACCGATAAACTCATCTTT.